The 26 T cell receptor beta chains below were found in one sample sequenced in a study of blood T cell repertoires in COVID-19. TCRdb's table, derived via immunoSEQ multiplex PCR, lists solely in-frame clones and lacks some. The sample includes 120,000 to 150,000 clones, around 80% of them seen just once. The sequenced sample consisted of peripheral blood. These receptors came from a woman in her fifties or sixties in a cohort sampled during active or convalescent COVID-19.

This clone was observed a few times. The chain is built from TRBV29-1 and TRBJ1-1; 11 bases align to TRBD1. J gave up 6 bases and V 7 bases, and 4 bases lay outside the gene matches. Germline CDR1 reads SQVTM; CDR2 reads ANQGSEA. This CDR3 region has 12 residues. The CDR3 sequence is CSAQGQGAEAFF. The DNA for the CDR3 is TGCAGCGCCCAGGGACAGGGGGCTGAAGCTTTCTTT.

J is TRBJ1-2 and V is TRBV30, with D tentatively TRBD1 (6 bases). Germline CDR1 and CDR2: GTSNPN and SVGIG (reference sequence). The CDR3 is 16 amino acids. Trimming shortened V by 0 bases and J by 0 bases, and 14 bases separated the two germline ends. CDR3 residues: CAWSVSGAIANYGYTF. The CDR3 bases are TGTGCCTGGAGTGTATCAGGGGCGATTGCTAACTATGGCTACACCTTC.

The CDR3 coding sequence is TGCGCCAGCAGCCTGACTAGCGGGGGGGCCGACGGGGAGCTGTTTTTT. It codes for CASSLTSGGADGELFF. The genes are TRBV5-1 and TRBJ2-2; TRBD2 matches 14 bases. Germline CDR1 SGHRS, CDR2 YFSETQ. CDR3 size: 16 residues. J was trimmed by 7 bases and V by 4 bases; bases with no gene match: 6.

The V and J genes are TRBV12-3 or TRBV12-4 and TRBJ1-5; no firm D call. The CDR3 loop spans 12 amino acids. The V and J ends lost 6 bases and 9 bases respectively, with 12 bases between them. The DNA for the CDR3 is TGTGCCAGCAGCCACGGTGAGTTGCCCCAGCATTTT. This codes for CASSHGELPQHF.

The J gene is TRBJ1-2, the V gene TRBV7-9; 9 bases are a match to TRBD1. This CDR3 is 15 amino acids long. The ends lost 6 bases at V and 3 bases at J; junction bases unmatched: 8. Germline CDR1 is SEHNR and CDR2 is FQNEAQ (reference sequence). The CDR3 spells CASRFTGGDYYGYTF. Here the CDR3 DNA reads TGTGCCAGCAGGTTTACAGGGGGCGACTACTATGGCTACACCTTC.

The V gene is TRBV7-6, the J gene TRBJ2-3; 10 nucleotides align to TRBD2. Germline V gene lookup returns CDR1 SGHVS and CDR2 FNYEAQ. The CDR3 is made up of 18 amino acids. J lost 4 bases, V lost 6 bases, and 16 bases had no gene match. The CDR3 loop reads CASSPLPAIAGGPDTQYF. For the CDR3, the DNA is TGTGCCAGCAGTCCCCTGCCCGCTATAGCGGGGGGCCCAGATACGCAGTATTTT.

The chain is built from TRBV2 and TRBJ1-1, with D possibly matching TRBD1 (5 bases). Germline V CDR1 and CDR2: SNHLY, FYNNEI. The V and J ends lost 11 bases and 10 bases respectively, with 23 bases between them. The CDR3 consists of 13 residues. The CDR3 region is CAWNKEGPEVAFF. CDR3 nucleotides: TGTGCCTGGAACAAGGAGGGGCCGGAGGTAGCTTTCTTT.

The chain links TRBV30 to TRBJ1-5; no clear D. Per the germline V gene, CDR1 is GTSNPN and CDR2 is SVGIG (reference sequence). Trimming left V 0 bases short and J 0 bases short, with 3 bases between. CDR3 length: 13 residues. The CDR3: CAWSVHSNQPQHF. The CDR3 nucleotides are TGTGCCTGGAGTGTACATAGCAATCAGCCCCAGCATTTT. The full variable domain, its missing parts supplied by reference TRBV30 and TRBJ1-5, is SQTIHQWPATLVQPVGSPLSLECTVEGTSNPNLYWYRQAAGRGLQLLFYSVGIGQISSEVPQNLSASRPQDRQFILSSKKLLLSDSGFYLCAWSVHSNQPQHFGDGTRLSIL.

The gene calls are TRBV15 and TRBJ1-5; D remains ambiguous. There are 13 residues in the CDR3. V lost 0 bases and J 8 bases, leaving 8 bases between the germline ends. Germline CDR1 reads LNHNV; CDR2 reads YYDKDF (reference sequence). This CDR3 is CATSRESREPQHF. DNA for the CDR3: TGTGCCACCAGCAGAGAGTCGCGGGAGCCCCAGCATTTT. The variable domain in full, with the rest retrieved from reference TRBV15 and TRBJ1-5, is DAMVIQNPRYQVTQFGKPVTLSCSQTLNHNVMYWYQQKSSQAPKLLFHYYDKDFNNEADTPDNFQSRRPNTSFCFLDIRSPGLGDTAMYLCATSRESREPQHFGDGTRLSIL.

This clone has only a few counts. V gene TRBV7-2 combines with J gene TRBJ2-5; 8 nucleotides align to TRBD1. The V and J ends lost 4 bases and 2 bases, in that order; junction bases with no gene match: 6. The germline CDR1 and CDR2 sequences are SGHTA and FQGNSA. The CDR3 consists of 15 residues. The CDR3 nucleotides read TGTGCCAGCAGCTCTCATGGGACAGGTCAAGAGACCCAGTACTTC. As protein: CASSSHGTGQETQYF.

The chain has TRBV3-1 (or the pseudogene TRBV3-2) and TRBJ2-1; the match to TRBD2 covers 7 bases. V dropped 0 bases and J dropped 9; count of bases not matched to a gene: 11. This CDR3 has 16 residues. Germline CDR1 LGHDT, CDR2 YNNKEL (reference sequence). As DNA, the CDR3 is TGTGCCAGCAGCCAAGATATCCCCAGCGGGGACGGTGAGCAGTTCTTC. It translates to CASSQDIPSGDGEQFF.

This clone was picked up a small number of times. The chain combines TRBV5-4 with TRBJ1-6; the D gene is possibly TRBD1 (6 bases). Germline assignment: CDR1 SGHNT and CDR2 YYREEE (reference sequence). Between the trimmed V and J ends, which lost 3 bases and 3 bases, there was a span of 13 bases. The CDR3 covers 16 residues. For the CDR3, the DNA is TGTGCCAGCAGCTACCACAGGGACGGCTATAATTCACCCCTCCACTTT. Protein sequence: CASSYHRDGYNSPLHF.

This clone occurred many times. The chain employs TRBV3-1 (or the pseudogene TRBV3-2) and TRBJ2-7; 10 bases match TRBD1. The CDR3 sequence is 16 residues long. Looked up from germline, CDR1 is LGHDT and CDR2 is YNNKEL (reference sequence). With 1 base clipped from V and 5 bases from J, the junction kept 8 bases outside the gene matches. The CDR3 loop is CASSQGQGARYDEQYF. CDR3 DNA: TGTGCCAGCAGCCAAGGACAGGGGGCGCGTTATGACGAGCAGTACTTC.

The CDR3 nucleotides read TGTGCCACCGCCCAGGGCGGCAATCAGCCCCAGCATTTT. Translating it yields CATAQGGNQPQHF. This sequence joins TRBV24-1 and TRBJ1-5; possible D gene TRBD1, 5 bases. This CDR3 is built from 13 residues. The germline CDR1 and CDR2 sequences are KGHDR and SFDVKD. The ends were cut back, 9 bases at V and 2 bases at J, with 10 bases in the middle.

The J gene is TRBJ2-7, the V gene TRBV9; perhaps TRBD1 as D (5 bases). CDR1 and CDR2 (germline): SGDLS, YYNGEE. V was shortened by 0 bases and J by 0 bases, with 10 bases between the two germline ends. The CDR3 runs 15 residues. CDR3 protein: CASSVAGDSSYEQYF. Here the CDR3 DNA reads TGTGCCAGCAGCGTAGCTGGAGACAGCTCCTACGAGCAGTACTTC.

The chain employs TRBV6-5 and TRBJ1-2; 9 positions agree with TRBD1. V gave up 6 bases and J gave up 8 bases; unmatched junction bases: 7. Germline assignment: CDR1 MNHEY and CDR2 SVGAGI. The CDR3 sequence is 13 residues long. As DNA, the CDR3 is TGTGCCAGCAGGCCGGGACAGGGCCACGGCTACACCTTC. Amino acids: CASRPGQGHGYTF.

The chain combines TRBV6-5 with TRBJ2-5; 8 positions agree with TRBD2. V trimming: 2 bases; J trimming: 2 bases; junction bases outside the gene matches: 7. Per the germline V gene, CDR1 is MNHEY and CDR2 is SVGAGI. This CDR3 region has 16 residues. The DNA for the CDR3 is TGTGCCAGCAGTTACCGGGCAGCGGGGGCTCAAGAGACCCAGTACTTC. It encodes CASSYRAAGAQETQYF.

The chain employs TRBV15 and TRBJ2-5; 7 positions match TRBD1. J was trimmed by 2 bases and V by 5 bases; bases with no gene match: 8. The CDR3 is 15 residues long. Looked up from germline, CDR1 is LNHNV and CDR2 is YYDKDF (reference sequence). CDR3 protein: CATSPRSGGQETQYF. CDR3 nucleotides: TGTGCCACCAGCCCGAGGTCAGGGGGACAAGAGACCCAGTACTTC.

The chain has TRBV7-3 and TRBJ2-5; the match to TRBD2 covers 9 bases. J was trimmed by 2 bases and V by 5 bases; bases with no gene match: 6. Germline values: CDR1 SGHTA, CDR2 FQGTGA. The length of the CDR3 is 15 residues. CDR3 coding DNA: TGTGCCAGCAGCCCTAGCGGGGACTTACAAGAGACCCAGTACTTC. It codes for CASSPSGDLQETQYF.

This chain joins TRBV28 and TRBJ1-3; no reliable D call. V shed 5 bases and J shed 0 bases, with 17 bases lying between them. The CDR3 covers 17 residues. Germline-derived CDR1 and CDR2 are MDHEN and SYDVKM. CDR3 bases: TGTGCCAGCAGTCCCCGCCGCGGTCCCCTCTCTGGAAACACCATATATTTT. This translates into CASSPRRGPLSGNTIYF. The full variable domain, in which reference TRBV28 and TRBJ1-3 provide the parts outside the CDR3, is DVKVTQSSRYLVKRTGEKVFLECVQDMDHENMFWYRQDPGLGLRLIYFSYDVKMKEKGDIPEGYSVSREKKERFSLILESASTNQTSMYLCASSPRRGPLSGNTIYFGEGSWLTVV.

CDR3 sequence (DNA): TGTGCCAGCAGTGAACAGGGACAGTTGAACACTGAAGCTTTCTTT. It is translated as CASSEQGQLNTEAFF. The V and J genes are TRBV2 and TRBJ1-1; 7 bases are a match to TRBD1. Unmatched junction bases numbered 3, after V lost 2 bases and J lost 0 bases. CDR1 and CDR2 from the germline V gene are SNHLY and FYNNEI. The CDR3 is 15 residues long. Supplemented by reference TRBV2 and TRBJ1-1, the full variable domain reads EPEVTQTPSHQVTQMGQEVILRCVPISNHLYFYWYRQILGQKVEFLVSFYNNEISEKSEIFDDQFSVERPDGSNFTLKIRSTKLEDSAMYFCASSEQGQLNTEAFFGQGTRLTVV.

This chain links TRBV3-1 (or the pseudogene TRBV3-2) with TRBJ1-2; perhaps TRBD1 as D (5 bases). The CDR3 is made up of 14 amino acids. V was cut by 3 bases and J by 2 bases, with 10 bases left in between. The germline V gene has CDR1 LGHDT and CDR2 YNNKEL (reference sequence). The DNA for the CDR3 is TGTGCCAGCAGCCATTGGTCAGGGAACTATGGCTACACCTTC. Translating gives CASSHWSGNYGYTF.

This clone has just one count. The chain combines TRBV12-5 with TRBJ1-6; D gene ambiguous. Germline values: CDR1 LGHNT, CDR2 FRNRAP. The CDR3 has 15 amino acids. V dropped 5 bases and J dropped 10 bases, with 18 bases sitting between them. CDR3 region: CASGGFRGIDSPLHF. The CDR3 coding sequence is TGTGCTAGTGGTGGCTTCCGGGGAATTGACTCACCCCTCCACTTT. The full variable domain, with the rest looked up from reference TRBV12-5 and TRBJ1-6, is DARVTQTPRHKVTEMGQEVTMRCQPILGHNTVFWYRQTMMQGLELLAYFRNRAPLDDSGMPKDRFSAEMPDATLATLKIQPSEPRDSAVYFCASGGFRGIDSPLHFGNGTRLTVT.

The gene calls are TRBV21-1 and TRBJ2-7; TRBD1 is the table's D call, not checked against the DNA. TRBV21-1 is a pseudogene segment. The length of the CDR3 is 14 residues. CDR3 DNA: TGTGCCAGCAGCAAAGGGGACAGGGGTATGGGGCAGTACTTC. This codes for CASSKGDRGMGQYF.

This chain joins TRBV7-3 and TRBJ1-1, with D possibly matching TRBD1 (6 bases). Trimming removed 4 bases from V and 5 bases from J, with 23 bases in between. Germline CDR1 reads SGHTA; CDR2 reads FQGTGA. The CDR3 has 17 amino acids. CDR3 nucleotide sequence: TGTGCCAGCAGCTCCTCCACCCTGGGGGGGGCCGGGACTGAAGCTTTCTTT. Its translation is CASSSSTLGGAGTEAFF.

The chain joins TRBV7-8 to TRBJ1-5; TRBD1 matches 10 bases. This CDR3 is 18 amino acids long. The germline V gene encodes CDR1 SGHVS and CDR2 FQNEAQ. J lost 2 bases, V lost 1 base, and 8 bases had no gene match. CDR3: CASSLELTGGGGNQPQHF. For the CDR3, the DNA is TGTGCCAGCAGCTTAGAACTGACAGGGGGCGGAGGCAATCAGCCCCAGCATTTT.